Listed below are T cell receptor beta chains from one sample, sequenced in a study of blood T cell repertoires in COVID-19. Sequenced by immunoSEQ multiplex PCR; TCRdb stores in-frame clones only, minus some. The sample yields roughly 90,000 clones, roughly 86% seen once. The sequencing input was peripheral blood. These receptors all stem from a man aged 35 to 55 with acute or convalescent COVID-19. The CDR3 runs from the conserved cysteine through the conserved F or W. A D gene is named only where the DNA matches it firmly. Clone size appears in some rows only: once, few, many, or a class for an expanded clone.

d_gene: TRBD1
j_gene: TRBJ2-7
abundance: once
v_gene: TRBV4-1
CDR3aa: CASSRDRAYEQYF
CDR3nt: TGCGCCAGCAGCCGGGACAGGGCCTACGAGCAGTACTTC

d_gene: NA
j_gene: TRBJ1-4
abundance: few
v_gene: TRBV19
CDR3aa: CASSIGGPGEKLFF
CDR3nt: TGTGCCAGTAGTATAGGAGGGCCGGGGGAAAAACTGTTTTTT

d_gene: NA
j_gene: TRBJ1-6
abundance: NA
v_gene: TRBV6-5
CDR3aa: CASAQGYNSPLHF
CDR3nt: TGTGCCAGCGCGCAGGGATATAATTCACCCCTCCACTTT

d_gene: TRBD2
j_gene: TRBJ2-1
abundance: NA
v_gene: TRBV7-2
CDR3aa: CASSLVSGGSYNEQFF
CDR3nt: TGTGCCAGCAGCTTAGTCAGCGGGGGCTCCTACAATGAGCAGTTCTTC

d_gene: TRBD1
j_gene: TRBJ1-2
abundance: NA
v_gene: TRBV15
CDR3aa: CATSRDAGGAFFGYTF
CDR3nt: TGTGCCACCAGCAGAGACGCAGGGGGCGCTTTTTTTGGCTACACCTTC

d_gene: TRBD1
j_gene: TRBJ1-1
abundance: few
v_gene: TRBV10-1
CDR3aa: CASSPHRTGGFAEAFF
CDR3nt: TGCGCCAGCAGTCCCCACCGGACAGGGGGTTTCGCTGAAGCTTTCTTT

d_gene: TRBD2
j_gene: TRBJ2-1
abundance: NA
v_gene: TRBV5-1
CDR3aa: CASSPTSGRTVEQFF
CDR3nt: TGCGCCAGCAGCCCGACTAGCGGGAGAACGGTTGAGCAGTTCTTC

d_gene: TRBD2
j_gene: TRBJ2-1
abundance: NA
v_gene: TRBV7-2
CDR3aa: CASSLSGGTYNEQFF
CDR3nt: TGTGCCAGCAGCTTAAGCGGGGGTACCTACAATGAGCAGTTCTTC

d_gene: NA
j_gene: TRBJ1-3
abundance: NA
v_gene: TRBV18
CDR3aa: CASSPSAATISGNTIYF
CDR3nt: TGTGCCAGCTCACCTAGCGCTGCGACAATCTCTGGAAACACCATATATTTT

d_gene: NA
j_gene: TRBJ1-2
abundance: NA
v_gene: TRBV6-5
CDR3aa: CVARGGNYGYTF
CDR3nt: TGTGTAGCGCGAGGAGGGAACTATGGCTACACCTTC

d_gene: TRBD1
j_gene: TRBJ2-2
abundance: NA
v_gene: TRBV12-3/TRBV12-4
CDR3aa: CASGDRGVGELFF
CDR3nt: TGTGCCAGCGGGGACAGGGGGGTCGGGGAGCTGTTTTTT

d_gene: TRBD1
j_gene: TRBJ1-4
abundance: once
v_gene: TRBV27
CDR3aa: CASRPNRGGNEKLFF
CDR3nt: TGTGCCAGCAGACCAAACAGGGGGGGTAATGAAAAACTGTTTTTT

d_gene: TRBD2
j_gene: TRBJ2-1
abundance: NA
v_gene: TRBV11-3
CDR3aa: CASSLLTSGRSEQFF
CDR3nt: TGTGCCAGCAGCTTATTGACGTCCGGGAGGAGTGAGCAGTTCTTC

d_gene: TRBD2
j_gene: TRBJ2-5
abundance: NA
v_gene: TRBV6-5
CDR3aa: CASSPGTRPETQYF
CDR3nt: TGTGCCAGCAGCCCCGGGACTAGACCTGAGACCCAGTACTTC

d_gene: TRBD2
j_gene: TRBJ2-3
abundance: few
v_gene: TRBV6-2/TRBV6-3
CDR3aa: CASSDRRGGISTDTQYF
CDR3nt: TGTGCCAGCAGCGATAGGCGGGGGGGGATTAGCACAGATACGCAGTATTTT

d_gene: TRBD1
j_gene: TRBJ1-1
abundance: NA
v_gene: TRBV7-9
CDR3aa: CASSRAGTAEAEAFF
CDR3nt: TGTGCCAGCAGCCGCGCCGGGACAGCGGAGGCTGAAGCTTTCTTT

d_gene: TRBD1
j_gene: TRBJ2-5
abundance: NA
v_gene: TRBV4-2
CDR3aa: CASSQVKPGQAQETQYF
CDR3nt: TGTGCCAGCAGCCAAGTTAAACCCGGACAGGCACAAGAGACCCAGTACTTC

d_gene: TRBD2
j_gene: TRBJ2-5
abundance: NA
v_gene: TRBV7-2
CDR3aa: CASSLRGGAETQYF
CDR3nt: TGTGCCAGCAGCTTGCGGGGGGGAGCGGAGACCCAGTACTTC

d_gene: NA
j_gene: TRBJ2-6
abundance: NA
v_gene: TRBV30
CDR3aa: CAWRWRGPHLSGANVLTF
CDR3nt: TGTGCCTGGAGGTGGCGGGGCCCCCACCTCTCTGGGGCCAACGTCCTGACTTTC

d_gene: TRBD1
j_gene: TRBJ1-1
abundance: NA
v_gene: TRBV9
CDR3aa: CASSGRDSMNTEAFF
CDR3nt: TGTGCCAGCAGCGGCCGGGACAGTATGAACACTGAAGCTTTCTTT

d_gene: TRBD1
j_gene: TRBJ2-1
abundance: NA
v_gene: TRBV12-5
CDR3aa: CASGLNTGGSYNEQFF
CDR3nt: TGTGCTAGTGGTTTGAATACAGGGGGCTCCTACAATGAGCAGTTCTTC

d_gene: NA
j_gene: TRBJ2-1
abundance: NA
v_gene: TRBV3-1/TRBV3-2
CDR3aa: CASSQDLSSQQFF
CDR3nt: TGTGCCAGCAGCCAAGATCTTAGTAGCCAGCAGTTCTTC

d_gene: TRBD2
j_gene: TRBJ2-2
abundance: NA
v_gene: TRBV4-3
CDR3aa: CASSPGLAGGSNTGELFF
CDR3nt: TGCGCCAGCAGCCCGGGACTAGCGGGGGGATCGAACACCGGGGAGCTGTTTTTT

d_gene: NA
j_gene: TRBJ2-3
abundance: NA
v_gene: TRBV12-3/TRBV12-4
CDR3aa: CASSLGTDTQYF
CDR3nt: TGTGCCAGCAGTCTTGGCACAGATACGCAGTATTTT

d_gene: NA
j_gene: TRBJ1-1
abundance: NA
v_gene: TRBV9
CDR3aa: CASSRDIRMNTEAFF
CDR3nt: TGTGCCAGCAGCAGGGACATTAGAATGAACACTGAAGCTTTCTTT

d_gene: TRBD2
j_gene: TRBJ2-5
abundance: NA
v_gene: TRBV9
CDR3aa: CASSVEMSAGGPGTQYF
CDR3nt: TGTGCCAGCAGCGTAGAAATGTCGGCGGGGGGTCCGGGGACCCAGTACTTC

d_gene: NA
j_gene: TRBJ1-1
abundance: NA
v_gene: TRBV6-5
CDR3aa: CASSSPRKMNTEAFF
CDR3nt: TGTGCCAGCAGTTCTCCCAGGAAAATGAACACTGAAGCTTTCTTT